This T cell receptor (beta chain) originates from a study of Graves' ophthalmopathy and Graves' hyperthyroidism. Scientists amplified the TCR beta CDR3 regions from RNA transcripts. HTBI-primed RT-PCR formed the first round, and a multiplex PCR formed the second. TCRdb re-derived calls from the multiplex PCR reads in MiXCR, one entry per CDR3 protein. The table lists 170,000 or so distinct CDR3 sequences, roughly two fifths of them singletons. V lost 5 bases and J 6 bases, leaving 11 bases between the germline ends. The CDR3 extends over 11 amino acids. Germline CDR1 is DFQATT and CDR2 is SNEGSKA (reference sequence).

This TCR derives from a woman between 40 and 50 years old with Graves' ophthalmopathy. V gene TRBV20-1 combines with J gene TRBJ2-7; D perhaps matches TRBD1 (6 bases). Sequences were obtained from peripheral blood. In DNA form, the CDR3 reads TGCAGTGCTGCACAGGGACCCGAGCAGTACTTC. Translating gives CSAAQGPEQYF.